This TCR beta chain was retrieved from a study of cytomegalovirus exposure and HLA in healthy donors. Study-wide results and limits: A few chains linked to CMV were shown in vitro to be specific for CMV antigens.

PCR primers comprised 60 Vbeta and 13 Jbeta primers. The protocol was immunoSEQ multiplex PCR, while the TCRdb copy is restricted to in-frame clones and leaves out a portion. Of roughly 130,000 clones listed, roughly 70% are singletons. Remarks on this clone: As yet, its antigen is unknown.

With V trimmed by 3 bases and J by 4 bases, 4 bases remained unmatched. CDR3 length equals 15 residues. Germline CDR1 LNHDA, CDR2 SQIVND (reference sequence). The clonotype originates from a woman aged 40-49 years in good health and CMV-seropositive. The sample consisted of PBMCs. This chain connects TRBV19 to TRBJ2-3, with 10 positions matching TRBD2. The CDR3 region has the DNA TGTGCCAGTAGTATTAAAGCGGGAGGGCCAGATACGCAGTATTTT. Translation: CASSIKAGGPDTQYF.